This T cell receptor (beta chain) was recorded in a study of T cell responses to AZD1222 COVID-19 vaccine. Clones were read by immunoSEQ multiplex PCR, and TCRdb kept only the in-frame ones, dropping some. The table has some 91,000 clones, approximately 90% seen once. The study, taken as a whole, reports: Baseline testing showed seropositivity in only a handful of AZD1222 recipients. White British people made up most donors, females outnumbered males, and clonal diversity was possibly underestimated.

V was clipped by 4 bases and J by 4 bases, with 11 bases between them. Germline lookup yields CDR1 MDHEN and CDR2 SYDVKM. The CDR3 length is 13 residues. This clone was counted a single time. Antigen unknown. The material was peripheral blood, obtained on day 0 of AZD1222 vaccination. The chain has TRBV28 and TRBJ2-7; TRBD2 is a possible D gene (6 bases). This receptor was obtained from an adult in good health. The CDR3 DNA follows: TGTGCCAGCAGTTCCCCGACTAGATACGAGCAGTACTTC. Protein: CASSSPTRYEQYF.